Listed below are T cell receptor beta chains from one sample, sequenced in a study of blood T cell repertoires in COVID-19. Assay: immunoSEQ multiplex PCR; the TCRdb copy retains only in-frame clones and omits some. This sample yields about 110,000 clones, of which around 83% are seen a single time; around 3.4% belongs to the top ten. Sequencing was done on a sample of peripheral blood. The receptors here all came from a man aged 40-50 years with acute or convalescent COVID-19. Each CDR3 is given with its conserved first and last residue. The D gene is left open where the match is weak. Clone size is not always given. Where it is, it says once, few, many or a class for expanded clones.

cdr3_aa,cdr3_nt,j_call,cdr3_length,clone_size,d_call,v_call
CASSPQGATGNTIYF,TGTGCCAGCTCACCCCAGGGGGCTACTGGAAACACCATATATTTT,TRBJ1-3,15,once,TRBD1,TRBV18
CATSRDRGVADTQYF,TGTGCCACCAGCAGAGATCGGGGAGTCGCAGATACGCAGTATTTT,TRBJ2-3,15,NA,NA,TRBV15
CAISGQGTNTGELFF,TGTGCCATCAGTGGACAGGGTACTAACACCGGGGAGCTGTTTTTT,TRBJ2-2,15,NA,TRBD1,TRBV10-3
CASSVVTGGAGANVLTF,TGTGCCAGCAGCGTAGTCACAGGGGGCGCTGGGGCCAACGTCCTGACTTTC,TRBJ2-6,17,NA,TRBD1,TRBV9
CASSSFNQPQHF,TGTGCCAGTAGTTCATTTAATCAGCCCCAGCATTTT,TRBJ1-5,12,once,NA,TRBV19
CAIKDGGNTGELFF,TGTGCCATCAAGGACGGGGGAAACACCGGGGAGCTGTTTTTT,TRBJ2-2,14,NA,NA,TRBV10-3
CASMGLSYEQYF,TGTGCCAGCATGGGACTCTCCTACGAGCAGTACTTC,TRBJ2-7,12,NA,NA,TRBV6-5
CASSQETHRVTEAFF,TGCGCCAGCAGCCAGGAGACCCACAGGGTCACTGAAGCTTTCTTT,TRBJ1-1,15,NA,NA,TRBV4-1
CASSLSGGRVGYTF,TGTGCCAGCAGTTTATCGGGGGGGCGGGTTGGCTACACCTTC,TRBJ1-2,14,once,NA,TRBV27
CASSSARDRGRGQPQHF,TGTGCCAGTAGTTCCGCCCGGGACAGGGGTCGGGGTCAGCCCCAGCATTTT,TRBJ1-5,17,NA,TRBD1,TRBV19
CATSDSRGSGETQYF,TGTGCCACCAGTGATTCCAGGGGGTCCGGAGAGACCCAGTACTTC,TRBJ2-5,15,once,TRBD1,TRBV24-1
CASSLVSSNNQPQHF,TGTGCCAGCAGCTTGGTCTCCAGTAACAATCAGCCCCAGCATTTT,TRBJ1-5,15,NA,NA,TRBV5-6
CASSPGGANTGELFF,TGTGCCAGCAGCCCGGGGGGCGCGAACACCGGGGAGCTGTTTTTT,TRBJ2-2,15,NA,NA,TRBV11-3
CASRYSPPSEQYF,TGTGCCAGCAGGTACTCCCCCCCTTCGGAGCAGTACTTC,TRBJ2-7,13,once,NA,TRBV2
CASSVEEVLSGNTIYF,TGTGCCAGCAGCGTAGAAGAAGTTCTATCTGGAAACACCATATATTTT,TRBJ1-3,16,NA,NA,TRBV9
CASSIGQGSEAFF,TGTGCCAGTAGTATCGGACAGGGGTCTGAAGCTTTCTTT,TRBJ1-1,13,NA,TRBD1,TRBV19
CASGTRDSNSPLHF,TGCGCCAGCGGAACCAGGGATAGCAATTCACCCCTCCACTTT,TRBJ1-6,14,NA,NA,TRBV4-1
CASSQASGGFGELFF,TGTGCCAGCAGCCAAGCGAGCGGGGGTTTCGGGGAGCTGTTTTTT,TRBJ2-2,15,once,TRBD2,TRBV3-1/TRBV3-2
CASSFGQFNEQFF,TGTGCCAGCAGCTTCGGACAGTTCAATGAGCAGTTCTTC,TRBJ2-1,13,NA,NA,TRBV5-6
CASSSGTGPPNEKLFF,TGCGCCAGCAGCTCGGGGACAGGGCCCCCTAATGAAAAACTGTTTTTT,TRBJ1-4,16,NA,TRBD1,TRBV5-1
CASSSELGQGALGYTF,TGTGCCAGCAGTAGCGAGCTAGGGCAGGGGGCGCTTGGCTACACCTTC,TRBJ1-2,16,NA,TRBD1,TRBV2
CASSQADRGTGELFF,TGTGCCAGCAGCCAGGCAGACAGGGGCACCGGGGAGCTGTTTTTT,TRBJ2-2,15,NA,TRBD1,TRBV3-1/TRBV3-2
CATSSTGGNTEAFF,TGTGCCACCAGCAGTACAGGGGGAAACACTGAAGCTTTCTTT,TRBJ1-1,14,NA,TRBD1,TRBV15
CATSDLQTSGGAADTQYF,TGTGCCACCAGTGATTTGCAGACTAGCGGGGGGGCCGCAGATACGCAGTATTTT,TRBJ2-3,18,NA,TRBD2,TRBV24-1
CASSRVEVTYEQYF,TGTGCCAGCAGCCGGGTAGAGGTGACCTACGAGCAGTACTTC,TRBJ2-7,14,NA,NA,TRBV5-5
CASSQPYRGLTDTQYF,TGCGCCAGCAGCCAACCTTACAGGGGGCTCACAGATACGCAGTATTTT,TRBJ2-3,16,NA,TRBD1,TRBV4-1
CASSRDRANEKLFF,TGTGCCAGCAGCCGGGACAGGGCAAATGAAAAACTGTTTTTT,TRBJ1-4,14,NA,TRBD1,TRBV7-9
CASSPGTAFYNSPLHF,TGTGCCAGCAGCCCCGGGACAGCTTTTTATAATTCACCCCTCCACTTT,TRBJ1-6,16,NA,TRBD1,TRBV7-2
CATSDLPGQGNTGELFF,TGTGCCACCAGTGATTTGCCGGGACAGGGGAACACCGGGGAGCTGTTTTTT,TRBJ2-2,17,NA,TRBD1,TRBV24-1
CASSPPPGTKNIQYF,TGTGCCAGCTCACCACCACCAGGGACCAAAAACATTCAGTACTTC,TRBJ2-4,15,NA,NA,TRBV18
CASSGGKGADNQPQHF,TGTGCCAGTAGTGGGGGAAAGGGGGCAGACAATCAGCCCCAGCATTTT,TRBJ1-5,16,NA,TRBD1,TRBV19
CASSSRMGDPSTDTQYF,TGTGCCAGCAGCAGTCGAATGGGCGATCCGAGCACAGATACGCAGTATTTT,TRBJ2-3,17,NA,NA,TRBV6-7
CASNRDTEAFF,TGTGCCAGCAACAGGGACACTGAAGCTTTCTTT,TRBJ1-1,11,NA,NA,TRBV2
CASSQGPGGGETQYF,TGTGCCAGCAGCCAAGGTCCCGGGGGGGGTGAGACCCAGTACTTC,TRBJ2-5,15,few,TRBD2,TRBV4-2
CASSQGFGGNTEAFF,TGCGCCAGCAGCCAAGGGTTTGGAGGGAACACTGAAGCTTTCTTT,TRBJ1-1,15,NA,NA,TRBV4-1
CASSRGTGDPYEQYF,TGTGCCAGCAGTCGCGGGACAGGGGATCCATACGAGCAGTACTTC,TRBJ2-7,15,NA,TRBD1,TRBV6-5
CASSLTPGTGAFGYTF,TGCGCCAGCAGCTTGACCCCCGGGACAGGGGCATTCGGCTACACCTTC,TRBJ1-2,16,NA,TRBD1,TRBV5-1
CASSVGPQGVWEKTQYF,TGTGCCAGCAGCGTAGGGCCACAGGGGGTTTGGGAGAAGACCCAGTACTTC,TRBJ2-5,17,NA,TRBD1,TRBV9
CASSYSEGSTEAFF,TGTGCCAGCAGTTACTCGGAGGGGAGCACTGAAGCTTTCTTT,TRBJ1-1,14,NA,NA,TRBV6-6
CASSPGRVGGYTF,TGTGCCAGCAGCCCCGGCAGGGTAGGTGGCTACACCTTC,TRBJ1-2,13,NA,NA,TRBV7-2
CATSDSTRTGRNEQFF,TGTGCCACCAGTGATTCGACCCGGACAGGGAGAAATGAGCAGTTCTTC,TRBJ2-1,16,NA,TRBD1,TRBV24-1
CASSPKHGFDEQFF,TGTGCCAGCAGCCCCAAACACGGGTTCGATGAGCAGTTCTTC,TRBJ2-1,14,NA,NA,TRBV11-2
CASSKGQGPNEQYF,TGTGCCAGTAGTAAGGGACAGGGGCCCAACGAGCAGTACTTC,TRBJ2-7,14,NA,TRBD1,TRBV19
CASSRGTGNQLQRGYTF,TGCGCCAGCAGCCGAGGGACAGGGAATCAGCTCCAACGCGGCTACACCTTC,TRBJ1-2,17,NA,TRBD1,TRBV4-1
CASGLVLGTGGSYNEQFF,TGTGCTAGTGGTTTGGTACTGGGGACAGGGGGCTCCTACAATGAGCAGTTCTTC,TRBJ2-1,18,NA,TRBD1,TRBV12-5
CASSQEGAGVSPLHF,TGTGCCAGCAGCCAAGAAGGGGCAGGGGTTTCACCCCTCCACTTT,TRBJ1-6,15,NA,NA,TRBV3-1/TRBV3-2
CASSQDLRSEAFF,TGTGCCAGCAGCCAAGATCTGAGATCTGAAGCTTTCTTT,TRBJ1-1,13,NA,NA,TRBV14
CASSPSGAGRGSLKLFF,TGTGCCAGCAGCCCCTCTGGGGCGGGGCGCGGGTCGTTGAAACTGTTTTTT,TRBJ1-4,17,NA,NA,TRBV28
CASSWGGDQPQHF,TGTGCCAGCAGTTGGGGGGGGGATCAGCCCCAGCATTTT,TRBJ1-5,13,NA,NA,TRBV11-2
CATRDGGTGYTF,TGTGCCACCAGGGACGGGGGAACTGGCTACACCTTC,TRBJ1-2,12,NA,NA,TRBV24-1
CASSEEKDYGYTF,TGTGCCAGCTCAGAAGAGAAAGACTATGGCTACACCTTC,TRBJ1-2,13,NA,NA,TRBV18
CASRASSYEQYF,TGTGCCAGCAGGGCTAGCTCCTACGAGCAGTACTTC,TRBJ2-7,12,NA,NA,TRBV12-3/TRBV12-4
CASSPSASGGTGNEQFF,TGTGCCAGCTCACCATCGGCTAGCGGGGGGACGGGCAATGAGCAGTTCTTC,TRBJ2-1,17,NA,TRBD2,TRBV18
CASSRSAAGQEKLFF,TGTGCCAGCTCACGTAGTGCGGCAGGGCAGGAAAAACTGTTTTTT,TRBJ1-4,15,once,NA,TRBV18